This TCR beta chain was sequenced in a study of blood T cells in healthy people across ages (dated by TCRdb to between 2014 and 2017). General notes on the study: Template switching captured roughly one uniquely barcoded TCR beta cDNA molecule per two T cells in model experiments. The study measured age-related changes in TCR beta repertoire diversity using deep sequencing normalized with unique cDNA molecular identifiers. The donors were split into four age groups: young (average 16 years), middle-aged (around 37), aged (more than 60) and long-lived (roughly 77). Donors of different ages were randomly distributed across sequencing lanes to avoid experimental bias. The study analyzed two additional independent replicas of 1 million unique cDNA reads from the same blood draw for two donors, one aged 18 to 30 and one aged 80 or older. Results the study describes overall, beyond this receptor: Compared with the aged group, more naive CD4+ T cells, fewer expanded clones and increased TCR diversity were shown by the long-lived group, suggesting age selection. Total diversity estimates from one million sequenced T cells were considered lower bounds and underestimates. The percentage of naive T cells measured by flow cytometry correlated strongly with observed TCR beta diversity. Observed TCR beta diversity per million T cells fell roughly linearly with age, and a significant reduction was already apparent by age roughly 41. Because profiling used bulk unsorted PBMCs, naive and antigen-experienced compartments could not be compared conclusively. The CMV infection status of donors was not known, potentially confounding age-related changes in expanded clonotypes.

Systemically healthy Caucasian individuals from Russia, around 39 in total and aged about 6 to 95 years, were included as donors. Each donor gave ten milliliters of peripheral blood, collected into EDTA-treated Vacutainer tubes. Ficoll-Paque density-gradient centrifugation was used to isolate PBMCs, with at least 6 million per sample. Trizol reagent was used to extract total RNA from the PBMCs, yielding at least 6 micrograms per sample. Naive CD45RAhigh/CD27high T cell percentages were measured by flow cytometry on a PBMC aliquot from every donor. Trimming removed 1 base from V and 2 bases from J; the gene matches leave 7 bases unexplained. According to the germline V gene, CDR1 reads SGHRS and CDR2 reads YFSETQ. From the cysteine up to the phenylalanine, the CDR3 has a length of 17 residues. Kept here is only the CDR3 DNA, which spans 51 bases and is read in frame from base 1. This clonotype has more than one count but fewer than ten. This receptor's antigen is unknown. Qualities for individual bases were not recorded, and no much larger clone is one base off.

Libraries were made using 5' RACE. The second PCR ran for about 6 to 12 cycles and used a J-beta primer mix along with a sample-barcoded 5' primer. A unique molecular identifier was introduced onto each TCR beta cDNA molecule by a template-switch 5' adaptor carrying 12 random nucleotides. Each sample yielded at least 2.5 million CDR3-containing paired-end reads. First-strand cDNA was synthesized from all RNA with the Mint cDNA synthesis kit, primed by a TRBC-specific oligonucleotide. Following uracil-DNA glycosylase treatment, all cDNA underwent a first 18-cycle PCR with the universal primers M1SS and BC2_uni_R. Regarding the original processing steps: Each sample was normalized by randomly selecting 1 million high-quality reads, each carrying a distinct molecular identifier. Instead of being binned into consensus sequences, reads with shared molecular identifiers were discarded. MiTCR, with a Q25 quality threshold and the strictest error-elimination algorithm, was used for CDR3 identification, clonotype clustering and error correction. Lower-bound total TCR beta diversity was estimated with a nonparametric unseen species model using Euler transformation. The public reads were quality trimmed at Q25 with fastp and then assembled into clones with MiXCR by TCRdb, keeping productive beta chains. Rows are combined by CDR3 protein, so each entry shows the most common genes and DNA. The authors' filters were not applied to this entry. For this sample there are approximately 1,700,000 distinct CDR3 sequences; roughly two fifths appear just once. The ten largest clones capture 20% to 25% of the sample.

The chain links TRBV5-1 with TRBJ2-3; 10 central nucleotides agree with TRBD2. Sequencing was done on a sample of blood. This clonotype was sampled from a human donor in good health. The CDR3 has the sequence CASSLSGLASITDTQYF. The nucleotide sequence is TGCGCCAGCAGCTTGTCGGGACTAGCGAGTATCACAGATACGCAGTATTTT.